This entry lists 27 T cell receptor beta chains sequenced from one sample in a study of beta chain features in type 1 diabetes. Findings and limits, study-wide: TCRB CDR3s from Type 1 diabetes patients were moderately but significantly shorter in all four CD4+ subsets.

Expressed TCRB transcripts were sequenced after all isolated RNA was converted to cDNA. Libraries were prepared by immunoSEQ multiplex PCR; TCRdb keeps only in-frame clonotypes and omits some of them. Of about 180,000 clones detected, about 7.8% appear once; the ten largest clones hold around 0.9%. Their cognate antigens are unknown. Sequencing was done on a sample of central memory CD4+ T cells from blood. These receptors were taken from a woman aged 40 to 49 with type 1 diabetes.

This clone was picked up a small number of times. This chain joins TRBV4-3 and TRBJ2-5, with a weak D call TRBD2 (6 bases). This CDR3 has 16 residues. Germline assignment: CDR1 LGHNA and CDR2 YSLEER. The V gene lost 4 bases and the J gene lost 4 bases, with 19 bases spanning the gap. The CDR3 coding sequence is TGCGCCAGCAGCCCAGGTCAGGTCGGAGGGGTAGAGACCCAGTACTTC. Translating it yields CASSPGQVGGVETQYF.

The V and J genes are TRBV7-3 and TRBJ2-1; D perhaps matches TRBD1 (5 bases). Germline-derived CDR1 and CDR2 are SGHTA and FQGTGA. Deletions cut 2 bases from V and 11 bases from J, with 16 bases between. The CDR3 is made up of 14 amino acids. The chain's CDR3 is CASSLGALDGKQFF. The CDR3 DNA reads TGTGCCAGCAGCTTAGGGGCGTTGGACGGTAAGCAGTTCTTC.

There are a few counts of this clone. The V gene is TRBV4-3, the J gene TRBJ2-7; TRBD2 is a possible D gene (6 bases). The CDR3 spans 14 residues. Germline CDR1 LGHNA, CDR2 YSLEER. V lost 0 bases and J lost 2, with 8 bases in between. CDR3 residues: CASSQEWTTYEQYF. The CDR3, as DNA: TGCGCCAGCAGCCAAGAATGGACTACCTACGAGCAGTACTTC.

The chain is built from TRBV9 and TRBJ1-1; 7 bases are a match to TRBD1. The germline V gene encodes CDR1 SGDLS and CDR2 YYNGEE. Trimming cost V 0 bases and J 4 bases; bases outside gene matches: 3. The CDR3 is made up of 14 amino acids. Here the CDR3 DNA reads TGTGCCAGCAGCGTAGAGGGGGCGCCCACTGAAGCTTTCTTT. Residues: CASSVEGAPTEAFF.

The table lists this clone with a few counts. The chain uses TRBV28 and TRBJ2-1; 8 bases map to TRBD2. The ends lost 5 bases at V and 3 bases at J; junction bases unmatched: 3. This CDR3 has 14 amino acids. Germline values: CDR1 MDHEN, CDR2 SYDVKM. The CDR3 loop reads CASSMAGGYNEQFF. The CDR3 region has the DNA TGTGCCAGCAGTATGGCGGGGGGCTACAATGAGCAGTTCTTC.

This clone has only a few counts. CDR3 DNA sequence: TGTGCCAGCAGCTTAGGGGACAGTTACACTGAAGCTTTCTTT. This gives the protein CASSLGDSYTEAFF. The chain recombines TRBV11-2 with TRBJ1-1, with 7 bases matching TRBD1. The CDR3 is 14 residues long. Trimming at V came to 1 base and at J to 3 bases, leaving 2 bases not matched to a gene. Germline-derived CDR1 and CDR2 are SGHAT and FQNNGV. The full variable domain, in which reference TRBV11-2 and TRBJ1-1 provide the parts outside the CDR3, is EAGVAQSPRYKIIEKRQSVAFWCNPISGHATLYWYQQILGQGPKLLIQFQNNGVVDDSQLPKDRFSAERLKGVDSTLKIQPAKLEDSAVYLCASSLGDSYTEAFFGQGTRLTVV.

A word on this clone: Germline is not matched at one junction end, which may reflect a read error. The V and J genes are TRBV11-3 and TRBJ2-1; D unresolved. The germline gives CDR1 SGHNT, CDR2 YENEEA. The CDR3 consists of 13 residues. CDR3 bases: TGTGCCAGCAGCATAGAGTACTACAATGAGCAGTTCTTC. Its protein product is CASSIEYYNEQFF.

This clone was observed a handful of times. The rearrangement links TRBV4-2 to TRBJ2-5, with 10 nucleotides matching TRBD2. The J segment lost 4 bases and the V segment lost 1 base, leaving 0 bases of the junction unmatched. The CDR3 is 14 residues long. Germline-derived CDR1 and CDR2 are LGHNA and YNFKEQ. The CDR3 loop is CASSQGTSGETQYF. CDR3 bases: TGTGCCAGCAGCCAAGGGACTAGCGGAGAGACCCAGTACTTC.

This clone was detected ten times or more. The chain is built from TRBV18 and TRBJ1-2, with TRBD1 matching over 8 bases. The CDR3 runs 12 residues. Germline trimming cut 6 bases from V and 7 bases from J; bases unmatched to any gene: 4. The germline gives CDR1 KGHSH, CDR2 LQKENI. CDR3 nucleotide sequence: TGTGCCAGCTCGACCGACAGGGGTGGCTACACCTTC. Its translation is CASSTDRGGYTF.

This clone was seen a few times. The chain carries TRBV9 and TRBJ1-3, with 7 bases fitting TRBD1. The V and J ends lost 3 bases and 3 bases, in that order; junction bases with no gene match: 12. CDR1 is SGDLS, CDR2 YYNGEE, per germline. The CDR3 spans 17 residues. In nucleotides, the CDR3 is TGTGCCAGCAGCGAGGGGGACAGCCGCTTGGGTGGAAACACCATATATTTT. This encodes CASSEGDSRLGGNTIYF.

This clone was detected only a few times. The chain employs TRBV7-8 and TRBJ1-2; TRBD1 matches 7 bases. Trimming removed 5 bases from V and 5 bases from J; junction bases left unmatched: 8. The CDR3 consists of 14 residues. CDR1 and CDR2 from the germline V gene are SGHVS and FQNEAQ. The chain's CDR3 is CASSGTAFGYGYTF. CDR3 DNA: TGTGCCAGCAGCGGGACAGCTTTCGGGTATGGCTACACCTTC.

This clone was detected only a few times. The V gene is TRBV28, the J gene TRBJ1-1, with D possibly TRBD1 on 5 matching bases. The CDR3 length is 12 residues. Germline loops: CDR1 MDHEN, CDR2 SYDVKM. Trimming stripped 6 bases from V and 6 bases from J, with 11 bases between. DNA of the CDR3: TGTGCCAGCAGCCGAGACAGTTCTGAAGCTTTCTTT. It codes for CASSRDSSEAFF. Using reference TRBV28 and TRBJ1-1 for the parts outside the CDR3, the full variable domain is DVKVTQSSRYLVKRTGEKVFLECVQDMDHENMFWYRQDPGLGLRLIYFSYDVKMKEKGDIPEGYSVSREKKERFSLILESASTNQTSMYLCASSRDSSEAFFGQGTRLTVV.

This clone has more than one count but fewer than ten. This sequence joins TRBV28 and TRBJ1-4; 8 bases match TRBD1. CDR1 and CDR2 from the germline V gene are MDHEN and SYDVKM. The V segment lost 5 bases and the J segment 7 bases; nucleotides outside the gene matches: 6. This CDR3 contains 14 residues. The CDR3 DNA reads TGTGCCAGCAGTACACAGGGGGAAGGTGAAAAACTGTTTTTT. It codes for CASSTQGEGEKLFF.

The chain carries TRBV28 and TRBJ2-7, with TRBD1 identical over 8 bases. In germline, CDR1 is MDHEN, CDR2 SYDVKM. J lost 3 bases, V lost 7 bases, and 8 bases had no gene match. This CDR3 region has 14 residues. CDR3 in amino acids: CASIRQGARYEQYF. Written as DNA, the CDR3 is TGTGCCAGCATACGGCAGGGGGCCCGCTACGAGCAGTACTTC.

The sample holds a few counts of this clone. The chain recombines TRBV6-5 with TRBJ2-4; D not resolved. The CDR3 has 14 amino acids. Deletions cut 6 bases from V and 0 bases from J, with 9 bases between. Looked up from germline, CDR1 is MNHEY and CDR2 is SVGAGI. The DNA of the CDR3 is TGTGCCAGCAGCACAATGATAGCCAAAAACATTCAGTACTTC. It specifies CASSTMIAKNIQYF.

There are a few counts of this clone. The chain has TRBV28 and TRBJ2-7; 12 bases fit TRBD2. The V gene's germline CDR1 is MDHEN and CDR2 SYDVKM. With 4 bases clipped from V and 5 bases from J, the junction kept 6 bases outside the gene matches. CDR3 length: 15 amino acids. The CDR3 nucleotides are TGTGCCAGCAGTTCTCAGACTAGCGGGAGCCACGAGCAGTACTTC. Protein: CASSSQTSGSHEQYF.

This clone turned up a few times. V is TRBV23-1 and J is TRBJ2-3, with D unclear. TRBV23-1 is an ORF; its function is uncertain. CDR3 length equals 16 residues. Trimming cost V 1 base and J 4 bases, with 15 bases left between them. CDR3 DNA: TGCGCCAGCAGTCAATGGGTAGGCTCGGCGGCAGATACGCAGTATTTT. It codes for CASSQWVGSAADTQYF.

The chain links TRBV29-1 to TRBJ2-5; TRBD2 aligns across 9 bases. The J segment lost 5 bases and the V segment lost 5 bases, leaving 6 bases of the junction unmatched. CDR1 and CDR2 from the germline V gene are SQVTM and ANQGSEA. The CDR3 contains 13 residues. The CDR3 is CSVSLAGRETQYF. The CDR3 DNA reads TGCAGCGTTTCTCTAGCGGGAAGGGAGACCCAGTACTTC.

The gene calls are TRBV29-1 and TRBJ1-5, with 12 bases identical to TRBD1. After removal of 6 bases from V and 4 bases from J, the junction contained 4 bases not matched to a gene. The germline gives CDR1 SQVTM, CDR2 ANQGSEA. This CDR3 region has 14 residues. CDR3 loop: CSVGQGALNQPQHF. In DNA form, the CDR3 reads TGCAGCGTGGGACAGGGGGCCTTAAATCAGCCCCAGCATTTT.

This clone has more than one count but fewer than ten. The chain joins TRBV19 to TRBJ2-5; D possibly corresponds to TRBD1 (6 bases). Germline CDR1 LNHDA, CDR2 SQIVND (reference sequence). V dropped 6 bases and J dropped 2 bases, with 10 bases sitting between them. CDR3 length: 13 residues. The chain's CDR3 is CASRRQAQETQYF. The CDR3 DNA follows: TGTGCCAGTAGGCGACAGGCTCAAGAGACCCAGTACTTC.

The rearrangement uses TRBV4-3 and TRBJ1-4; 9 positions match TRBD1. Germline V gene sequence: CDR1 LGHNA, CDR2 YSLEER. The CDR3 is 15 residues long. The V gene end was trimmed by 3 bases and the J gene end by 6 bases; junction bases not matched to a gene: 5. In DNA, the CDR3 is TGCGCCAGCAGCCACGAGACAGGGGGAGATGAAAAACTGTTTTTT. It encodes CASSHETGGDEKLFF.

The CDR3 DNA reads TGTGCCAGCAAAGGGACTCCCGCGAGCTCCTACAATGAGCAGTTCTTC. Translating it yields CASKGTPASSYNEQFF. The V and J genes are TRBV2 and TRBJ2-1; possible D gene TRBD2, 6 bases. Germline V gene lookup returns CDR1 SNHLY and CDR2 FYNNEI. V dropped 7 bases and J dropped 0 bases, with 16 bases sitting between them. This CDR3 is 16 amino acids long. The complete variable domain, with remaining parts taken from reference TRBV2 and TRBJ2-1, reads EPEVTQTPSHQVTQMGQEVILRCVPISNHLYFYWYRQILGQKVEFLVSFYNNEISEKSEIFDDQFSVERPDGSNFTLKIRSTKLEDSAMYFCASKGTPASSYNEQFFGPGTRLTVL.

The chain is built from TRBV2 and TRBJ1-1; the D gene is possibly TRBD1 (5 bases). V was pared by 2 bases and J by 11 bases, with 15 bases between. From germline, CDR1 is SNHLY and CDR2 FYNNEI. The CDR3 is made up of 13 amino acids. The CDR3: CASSESRDLWAFF. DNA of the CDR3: TGTGCCAGCAGTGAATCTCGGGACTTGTGGGCTTTCTTT.

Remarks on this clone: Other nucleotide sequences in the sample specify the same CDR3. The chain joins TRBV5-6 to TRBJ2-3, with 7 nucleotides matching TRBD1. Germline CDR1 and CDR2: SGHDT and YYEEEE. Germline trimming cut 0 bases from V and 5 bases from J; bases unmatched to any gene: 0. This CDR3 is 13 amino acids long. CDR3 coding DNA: TGTGCCAGCAGCTTGGCAGGGGGAGATACGCAGTATTTT. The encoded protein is CASSLAGGDTQYF.

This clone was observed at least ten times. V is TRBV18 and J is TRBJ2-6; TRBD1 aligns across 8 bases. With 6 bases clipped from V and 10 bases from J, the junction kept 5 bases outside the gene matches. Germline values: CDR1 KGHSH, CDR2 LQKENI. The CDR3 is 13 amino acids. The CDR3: CASSLGQDNVLTF. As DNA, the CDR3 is TGTGCCAGCTCCCTGGGACAGGATAACGTCCTGACTTTC.

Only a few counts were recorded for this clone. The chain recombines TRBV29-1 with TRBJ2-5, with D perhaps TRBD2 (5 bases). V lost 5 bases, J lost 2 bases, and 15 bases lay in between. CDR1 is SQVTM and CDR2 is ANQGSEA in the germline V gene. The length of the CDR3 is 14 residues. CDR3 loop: CSVRGGSGQETQYF. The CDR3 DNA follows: TGCAGCGTTCGAGGTGGGTCGGGACAAGAGACCCAGTACTTC. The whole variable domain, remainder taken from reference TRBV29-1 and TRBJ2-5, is SAVISQKPSRDICQRGTSLTIQCQVDSQVTMMFWYRQQPGQSLTLIATANQGSEATYESGFVIDKFPISRPNLTFSTLTVSNMSPEDSSIYLCSVRGGSGQETQYFGPGTRLLVL.

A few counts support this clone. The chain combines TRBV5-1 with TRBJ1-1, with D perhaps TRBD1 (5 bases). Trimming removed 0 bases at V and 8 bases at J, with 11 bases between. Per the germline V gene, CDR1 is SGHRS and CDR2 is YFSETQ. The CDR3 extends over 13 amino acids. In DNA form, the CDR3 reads TGCGCCAGCAGCTTGGTTGGACAAAGGGAAGCTTTCTTT. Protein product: CASSLVGQREAFF.